This T cell receptor beta chain was profiled in a study of cytomegalovirus exposure and HLA in healthy donors. For this clone: Distinct nucleotide sequences in the sample also encode this CDR3.

V lost 1 base and J lost 0, with 7 bases in between. This CDR3 region has 14 residues. Germline-derived CDR1 and CDR2 are SGHRS and YFSETQ. Researchers ran the PCR with 60 Vbeta and 13 Jbeta primers. Profiled with immunoSEQ multiplex PCR; TCRdb holds only in-frame clones, not every one. This sample has about 130,000 clones, with approximately 80% found just once. The rearrangement links TRBV5-1 to TRBJ1-1; D is possibly TRBD1 (6 bases). This TCR was recovered from a young man in good health and CMV-seropositive. The source material was PBMCs. The CDR3 region is CASSLTGLNTEAFF. The CDR3, as DNA: TGCGCCAGCAGCTTGACAGGGTTGAACACTGAAGCTTTCTTT.